The clone carrying this TCR beta chain was observed a few times. Its antigen remains unknown. The TCRbeta library incorporated unique molecular identifiers. TCRdb re-analysed the PCR reads in MiXCR, keeping a single row per CDR3 protein. This table holds fewer than 550,000 distinct CDR3 sequences, approximately 10% found once. The data belong to a study of T-cell reconstitution after alpha-beta-depleted transplantation in children. Study results and limitations: The main origin of T-cell counts and diversity one year after transplant was newly produced T cells. Surviving recipient T cells and intrathymic progenitors accounted for some patients' high TCRbeta diversity at day 60.

The CDR3 runs 18 residues. Germline CDR1 and CDR2: MNHEY and SVGAGI. Trimming took 0 bases from V and 2 from J; bases not matched to a gene: 12. This rearrangement joins TRBV6-5 to TRBJ2-7; 8 positions match TRBD1. The clonotype originates from a female patient between 2 and 15 years old who had a stem cell transplant for aplastic anemia, so the T cells may come from the graft donor. The input for sequencing was PBMCs, mostly from graft donor cells, taken 180 days after TCRalphabeta/CD19-depleted stem cell transplant. CDR3 sequence: CASSYSIVRQGRPYEQYF. The CDR3, as DNA: TGTGCCAGCAGTTACTCGATCGTTAGACAGGGGCGCCCCTACGAGCAGTACTTC.